This T cell receptor beta chain was identified in a study of T cells in localized non-small cell lung cancer. In the case of this clone: Its antigen is undetermined.

Study-wide findings and caveats: A higher density of T cells in blood coincided with extended overall survival. Adjacent uninvolved lung had the highest clonality, suggesting focused antigen responses.

Germline assignment: CDR1 SGHTA and CDR2 FQGTGA. V was clipped by 5 bases and J by 5 bases; unmatched bases: 7. CDR3 size: 15 residues. Profiling relied on immunoSEQ multiplex PCR, and the TCRdb table lists in-frame clones only, not all of them. Here the sample spans 30,000 to 45,000 clones, around nine tenths being singletons. The sequenced sample was peripheral blood, obtained before any cancer treatment. This TCR was sampled from a woman between 40 and 69 years old with stage I lung adenocarcinoma. The chain combines TRBV7-3 with TRBJ2-2; 8 nucleotides line up with TRBD2. CDR3 in DNA: TGTGCCAGCAGCCTTAGCGGGGTGAATACCGGGGAGCTGTTTTTT. It yields the protein CASSLSGVNTGELFF.